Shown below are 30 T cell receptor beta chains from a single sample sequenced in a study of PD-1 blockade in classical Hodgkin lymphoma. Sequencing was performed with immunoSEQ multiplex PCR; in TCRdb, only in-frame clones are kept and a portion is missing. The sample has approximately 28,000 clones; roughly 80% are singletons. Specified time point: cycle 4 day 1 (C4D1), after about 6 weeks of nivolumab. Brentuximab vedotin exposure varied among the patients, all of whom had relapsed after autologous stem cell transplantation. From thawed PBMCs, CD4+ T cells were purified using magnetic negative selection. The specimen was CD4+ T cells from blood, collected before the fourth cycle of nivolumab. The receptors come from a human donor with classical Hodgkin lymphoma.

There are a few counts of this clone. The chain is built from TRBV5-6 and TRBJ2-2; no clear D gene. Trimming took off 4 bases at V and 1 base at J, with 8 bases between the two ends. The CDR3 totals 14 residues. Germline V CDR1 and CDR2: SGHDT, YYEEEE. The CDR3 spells CASSVWGNTGELFF. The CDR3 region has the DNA TGTGCCAGCAGCGTGTGGGGGAACACCGGGGAGCTGTTTTTT.

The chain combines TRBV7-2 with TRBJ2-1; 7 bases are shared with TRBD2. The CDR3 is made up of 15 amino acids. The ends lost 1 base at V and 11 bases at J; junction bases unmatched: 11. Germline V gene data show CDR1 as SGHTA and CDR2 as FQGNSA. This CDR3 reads CASSLEGPSGEKQFF. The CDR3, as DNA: TGTGCCAGCAGCTTAGAGGGACCTAGCGGCGAAAAGCAGTTCTTC.

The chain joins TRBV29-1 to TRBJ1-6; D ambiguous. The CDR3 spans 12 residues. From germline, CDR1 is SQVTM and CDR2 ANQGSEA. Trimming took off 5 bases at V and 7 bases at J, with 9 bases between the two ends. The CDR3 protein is CSVRAANSPLHF. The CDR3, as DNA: TGCAGCGTTCGGGCAGCCAATTCACCCCTCCACTTT.

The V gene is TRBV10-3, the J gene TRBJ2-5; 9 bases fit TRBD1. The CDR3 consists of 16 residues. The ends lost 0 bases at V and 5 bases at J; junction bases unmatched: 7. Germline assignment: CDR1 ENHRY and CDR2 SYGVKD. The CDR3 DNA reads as TGTGCCATCAGTGAGTCGACACAGGGGGCGGGTGAGACCCAGTACTTC. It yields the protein CAISESTQGAGETQYF.

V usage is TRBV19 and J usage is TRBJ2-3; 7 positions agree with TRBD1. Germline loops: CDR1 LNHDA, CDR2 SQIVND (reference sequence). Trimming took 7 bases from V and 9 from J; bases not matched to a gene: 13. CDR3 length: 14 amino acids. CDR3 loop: CASIGGRGYSTQYF. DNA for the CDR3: TGTGCCAGTATAGGGGGCCGAGGTTACTCCACGCAGTATTTT. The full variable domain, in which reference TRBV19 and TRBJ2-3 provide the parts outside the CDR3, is DGGITQSPKYLFRKEGQNVTLSCEQNLNHDAMYWYRQDPGQGLRLIYYSQIVNDFQKGDIAEGYSVSREKKESFPLTVTSAQKNPTAFYLCASIGGRGYSTQYFGPGTRLTVL.

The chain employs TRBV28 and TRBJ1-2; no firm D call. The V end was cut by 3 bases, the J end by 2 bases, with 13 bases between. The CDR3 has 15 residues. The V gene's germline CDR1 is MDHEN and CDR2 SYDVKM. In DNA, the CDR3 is TGTGCCAGCAGTTTTTTTGTCCGAAAGAACTATGGCTACACCTTC. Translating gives CASSFFVRKNYGYTF.

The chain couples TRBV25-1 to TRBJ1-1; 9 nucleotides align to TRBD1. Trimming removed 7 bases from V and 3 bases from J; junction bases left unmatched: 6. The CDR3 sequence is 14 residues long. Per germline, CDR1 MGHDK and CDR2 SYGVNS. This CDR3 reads CASTKQGAHTEAFF. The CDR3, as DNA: TGTGCCAGCACAAAACAGGGGGCGCACACTGAAGCTTTCTTT.

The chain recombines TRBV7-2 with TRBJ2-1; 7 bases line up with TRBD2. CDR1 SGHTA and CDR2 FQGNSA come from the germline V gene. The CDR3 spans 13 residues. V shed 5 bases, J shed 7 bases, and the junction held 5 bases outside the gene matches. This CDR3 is CASSPLLANEQFF. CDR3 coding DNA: TGTGCCAGCAGCCCGCTACTAGCGAATGAGCAGTTCTTC.

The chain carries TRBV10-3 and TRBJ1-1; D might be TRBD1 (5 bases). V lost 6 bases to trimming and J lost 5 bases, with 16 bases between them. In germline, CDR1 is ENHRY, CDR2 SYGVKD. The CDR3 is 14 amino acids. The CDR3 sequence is CAIRLDRGGTEAFF. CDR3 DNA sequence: TGTGCCATCAGACTAGACAGAGGAGGAACTGAAGCTTTCTTT.

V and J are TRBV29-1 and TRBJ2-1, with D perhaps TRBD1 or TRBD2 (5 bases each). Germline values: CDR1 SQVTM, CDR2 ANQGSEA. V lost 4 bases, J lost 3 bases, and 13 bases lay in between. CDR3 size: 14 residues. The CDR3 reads CSVGDGTDYNEQFF. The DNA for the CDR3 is TGCAGCGTTGGAGATGGGACGGACTACAATGAGCAGTTCTTC.

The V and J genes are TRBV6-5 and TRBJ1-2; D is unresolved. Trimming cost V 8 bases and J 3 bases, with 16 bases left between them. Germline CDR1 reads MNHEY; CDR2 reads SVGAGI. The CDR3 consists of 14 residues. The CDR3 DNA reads TGTGCCAGCGGTGGTTCAACCTGGGACTATGGCTACACCTTC. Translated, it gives CASGGSTWDYGYTF.

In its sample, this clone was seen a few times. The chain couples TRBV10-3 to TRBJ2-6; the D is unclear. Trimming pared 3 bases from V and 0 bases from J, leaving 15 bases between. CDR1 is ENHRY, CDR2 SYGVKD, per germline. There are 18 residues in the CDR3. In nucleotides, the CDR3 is TGTGCCATCAGTGATCACAGTGGGAAAGGCTCTGGGGCCAACGTCCTGACTTTC. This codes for CAISDHSGKGSGANVLTF.

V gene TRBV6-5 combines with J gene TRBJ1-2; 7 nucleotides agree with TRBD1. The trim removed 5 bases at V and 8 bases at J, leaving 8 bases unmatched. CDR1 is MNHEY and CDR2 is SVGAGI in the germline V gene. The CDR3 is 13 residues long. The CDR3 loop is CASSRDRAGGYTF. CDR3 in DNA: TGTGCCAGCAGTAGGGACAGAGCCGGAGGCTACACCTTC.

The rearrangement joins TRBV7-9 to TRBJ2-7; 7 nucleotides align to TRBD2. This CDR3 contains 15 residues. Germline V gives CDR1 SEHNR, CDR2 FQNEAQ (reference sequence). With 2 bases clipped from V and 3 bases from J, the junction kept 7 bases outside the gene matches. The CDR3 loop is CASSLRTGGDYEQYF. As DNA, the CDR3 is TGTGCCAGCAGCTTACGTACGGGGGGTGACTACGAGCAGTACTTC.

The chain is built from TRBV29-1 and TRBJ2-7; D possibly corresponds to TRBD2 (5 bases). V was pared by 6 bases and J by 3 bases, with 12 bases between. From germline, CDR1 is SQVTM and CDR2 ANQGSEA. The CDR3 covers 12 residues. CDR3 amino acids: CSVGGPSYEQYF. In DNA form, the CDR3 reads TGCAGCGTGGGCGGGCCCAGCTACGAGCAGTACTTC.

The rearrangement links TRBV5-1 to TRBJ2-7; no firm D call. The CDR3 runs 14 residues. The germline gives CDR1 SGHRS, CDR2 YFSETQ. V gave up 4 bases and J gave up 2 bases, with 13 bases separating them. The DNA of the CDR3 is TGCGCCAGCAGCGTCGCCGATCCTACCTACGAGCAGTACTTC. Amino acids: CASSVADPTYEQYF.

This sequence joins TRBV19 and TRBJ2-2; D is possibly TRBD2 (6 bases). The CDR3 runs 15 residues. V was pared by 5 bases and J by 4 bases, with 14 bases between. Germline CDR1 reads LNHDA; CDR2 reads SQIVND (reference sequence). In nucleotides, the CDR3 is TGTGCCAGTAGTTCGGGACGGGAGTCCACCGGGGAGCTGTTTTTT. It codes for CASSSGRESTGELFF.

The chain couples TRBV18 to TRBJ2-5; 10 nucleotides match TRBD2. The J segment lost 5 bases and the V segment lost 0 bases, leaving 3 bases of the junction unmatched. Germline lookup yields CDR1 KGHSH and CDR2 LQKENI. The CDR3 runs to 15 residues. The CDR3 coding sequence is TGTGCCAGCTCACCACCGTCTAGCGGGGGTGAGACCCAGTACTTC. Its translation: CASSPPSSGGETQYF.

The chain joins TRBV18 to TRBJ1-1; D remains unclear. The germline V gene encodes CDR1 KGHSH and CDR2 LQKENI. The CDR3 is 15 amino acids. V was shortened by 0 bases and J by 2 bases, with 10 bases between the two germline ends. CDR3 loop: CASSPPGRYNTEAFF. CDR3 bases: TGTGCCAGCTCACCACCGGGCAGGTACAACACTGAAGCTTTCTTT. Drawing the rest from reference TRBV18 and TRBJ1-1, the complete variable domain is NAGVMQNPRHLVRRRGQEARLRCSPMKGHSHVYWYRQLPEEGLKFMVYLQKENIIDESGMPKERFSAEFPKEGPSILRIQQVVRGDSAAYFCASSPPGRYNTEAFFGQGTRLTVV.

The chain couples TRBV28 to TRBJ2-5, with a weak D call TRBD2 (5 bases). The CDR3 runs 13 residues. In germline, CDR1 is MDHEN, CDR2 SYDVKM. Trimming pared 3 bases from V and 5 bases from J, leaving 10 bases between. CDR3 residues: CASSFSGSETQYF. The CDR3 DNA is TGTGCCAGCAGTTTCTCGGGGTCTGAGACCCAGTACTTC.

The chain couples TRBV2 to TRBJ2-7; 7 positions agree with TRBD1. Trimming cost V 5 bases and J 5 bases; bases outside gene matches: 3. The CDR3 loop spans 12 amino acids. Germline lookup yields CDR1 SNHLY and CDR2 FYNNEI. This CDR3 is CASSTTGDEQYF. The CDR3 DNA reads TGTGCCAGCAGTACAACAGGGGACGAGCAGTACTTC.

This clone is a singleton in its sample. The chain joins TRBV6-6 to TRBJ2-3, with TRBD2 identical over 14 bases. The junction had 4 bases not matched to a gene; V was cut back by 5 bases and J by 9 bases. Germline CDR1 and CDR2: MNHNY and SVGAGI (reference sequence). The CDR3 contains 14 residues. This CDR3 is CASSGLAGGKTQYF. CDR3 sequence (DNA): TGTGCCAGCAGTGGACTAGCGGGAGGCAAAACGCAGTATTTT.

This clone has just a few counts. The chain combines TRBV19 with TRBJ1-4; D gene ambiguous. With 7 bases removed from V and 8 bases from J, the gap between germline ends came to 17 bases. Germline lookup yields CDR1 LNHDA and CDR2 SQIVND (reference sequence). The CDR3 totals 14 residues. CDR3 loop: CASNEMFSYEKLFF. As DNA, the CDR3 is TGTGCCAGTAATGAAATGTTTTCATACGAAAAACTGTTTTTT.

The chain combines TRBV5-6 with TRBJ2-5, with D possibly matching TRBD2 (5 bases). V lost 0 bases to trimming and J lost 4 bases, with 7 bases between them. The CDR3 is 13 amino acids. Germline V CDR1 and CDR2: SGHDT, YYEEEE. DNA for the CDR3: TGTGCCAGCAGCTTGGGGGGAGCAGAGACCCAGTACTTC. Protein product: CASSLGGAETQYF. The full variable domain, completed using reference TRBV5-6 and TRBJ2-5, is DAGVTQSPTHLIKTRGQQVTLRCSPKSGHDTVSWYQQALGQGPQFIFQYYEEEERQRGNFPDRFSGHQFPNYSSELNVNALLLGDSALYLCASSLGGAETQYFGPGTRLLVL.

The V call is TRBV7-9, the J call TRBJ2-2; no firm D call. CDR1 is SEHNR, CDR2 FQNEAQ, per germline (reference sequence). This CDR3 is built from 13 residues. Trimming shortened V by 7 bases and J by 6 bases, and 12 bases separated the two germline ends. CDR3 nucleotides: TGTGCCAGCACCTCCGGCCTTGCCGGGGAGCTGTTTTTT. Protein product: CASTSGLAGELFF.

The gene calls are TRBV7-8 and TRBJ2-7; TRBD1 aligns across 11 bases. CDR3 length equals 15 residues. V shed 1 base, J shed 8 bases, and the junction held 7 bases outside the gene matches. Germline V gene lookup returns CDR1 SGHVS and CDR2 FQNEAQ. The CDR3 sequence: CASSLGGTGGWQQYF. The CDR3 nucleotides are TGTGCCAGCAGCTTAGGAGGGACAGGGGGGTGGCAGCAGTACTTC. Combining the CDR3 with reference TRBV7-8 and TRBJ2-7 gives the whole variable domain GAGVSQSPRYKVAKRGQDVALRCDPISGHVSLFWYQQALGQGPEFLTYFQNEAQLDKSGLPSDRFFAERPEGSVSTLKIQRTQQEDSAVYLCASSLGGTGGWQQYFGPGTRLTVT.

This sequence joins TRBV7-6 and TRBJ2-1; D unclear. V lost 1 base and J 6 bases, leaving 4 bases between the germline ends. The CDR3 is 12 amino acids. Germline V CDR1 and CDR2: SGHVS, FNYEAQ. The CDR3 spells CASSLVPNEQFF. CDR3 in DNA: TGTGCCAGCAGCTTAGTCCCCAATGAGCAGTTCTTC.

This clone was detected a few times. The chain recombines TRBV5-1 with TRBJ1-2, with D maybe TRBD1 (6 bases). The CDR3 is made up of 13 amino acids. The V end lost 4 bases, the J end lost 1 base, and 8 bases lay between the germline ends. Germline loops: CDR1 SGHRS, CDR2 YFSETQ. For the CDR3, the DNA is TGCGCCAGCAGCGAGGACAGTAACTATGGCTACACCTTC. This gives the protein CASSEDSNYGYTF.

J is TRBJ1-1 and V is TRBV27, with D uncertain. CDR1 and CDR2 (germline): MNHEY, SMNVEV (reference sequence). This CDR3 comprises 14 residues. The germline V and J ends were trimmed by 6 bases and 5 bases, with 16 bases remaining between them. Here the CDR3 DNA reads TGTGCCAGCAGCATGGGCCTGGGGTGGACTGAAGCTTTCTTT. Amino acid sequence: CASSMGLGWTEAFF.

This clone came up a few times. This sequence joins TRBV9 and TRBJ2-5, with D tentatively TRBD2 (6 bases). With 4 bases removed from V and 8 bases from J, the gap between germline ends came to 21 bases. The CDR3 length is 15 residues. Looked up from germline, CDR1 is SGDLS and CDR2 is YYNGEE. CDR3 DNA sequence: TGTGCCAGCAGCCCCCGAGGCGGGAACGCAGCAACCCAGTACTTC. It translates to CASSPRGGNAATQYF.